One and the same sample provided the 24 T cell receptor beta chains below, sequenced in a study of cytomegalovirus exposure and HLA in healthy donors. The PCR made use of 60 Vbeta and 13 Jbeta primers. Assay: immunoSEQ multiplex PCR; the TCRdb copy retains only in-frame clones and omits some. The sample has approximately 120,000 clones, around 70% seen once. Material for sequencing was PBMCs. The receptor source for this set is a man aged 30-40 years in good health and CMV-seronegative.

This clone came up a few times. Other DNA sequences of this sample code for an identical CDR3. The rearrangement uses TRBV6-5 and TRBJ1-1, with TRBD1 as a possible D gene (6 bases). The CDR3 totals 14 residues. CDR1 and CDR2 (germline): MNHEY, SVGAGI. The ends were cut back, 6 bases at V and 1 base at J, with 12 bases in the middle. CDR3 region: CASRQGWRNTEAFF. CDR3 coding DNA: TGTGCCAGCAGACAGGGTTGGAGGAACACTGAAGCTTTCTTT.

The chain links TRBV11-2 to TRBJ2-1; D perhaps matches TRBD2 (6 bases). Germline assignment: CDR1 SGHAT and CDR2 FQNNGV. V was cut by 0 bases and J by 4 bases, with 10 bases left in between. This CDR3 has 15 amino acids. Written as DNA, the CDR3 is TGTGCCAGCAGCTTAGACGGGACTGATTACAATGAGCAGTTCTTC. Translated: CASSLDGTDYNEQFF.

V gene TRBV10-3 combines with J gene TRBJ2-7; TRBD2 might be the D (7 bases). The V end lost 0 bases, the J end lost 6 bases, and 12 bases lay between the germline ends. CDR1 and CDR2 (germline): ENHRY, SYGVKD. The CDR3 sequence is 14 residues long. The CDR3 sequence is CAISESRGGSEQYF. As DNA, the CDR3 is TGTGCCATCAGTGAGTCGAGGGGGGGTAGCGAGCAGTACTTC.

CDR3 bases: TGTGCCAGCAGCTCCTCCCCGCGCGATGAGCAGTTCTTC. Translating it yields CASSSSPRDEQFF. V gene TRBV5-4 combines with J gene TRBJ2-1; D call uncertain. CDR1 is SGHNT, CDR2 YYREEE, per germline (reference sequence). The V end lost 3 bases, the J end lost 8 bases, and 12 bases lay between the germline ends. The CDR3 totals 13 residues.

CDR3 nucleotide sequence: TGCGCCAGCAGCCAAGGGCAGATCACTGAAGCTTTCTTT. Protein: CASSQGQITEAFF. This chain connects TRBV4-3 to TRBJ1-1, with unresolved D. V was shortened by 1 base and J by 4 bases, with 7 bases between the two germline ends. The length of the CDR3 is 13 residues. Germline loops: CDR1 LGHNA, CDR2 YSLEER.

This clone has just a few counts. This chain uses TRBV28 with TRBJ1-2, with 7 bases that match TRBD1. The germline CDR1 and CDR2 sequences are MDHEN and SYDVKM. The J segment lost 7 bases and the V segment lost 5 bases, leaving 7 bases of the junction unmatched. The length of the CDR3 is 13 residues. The CDR3 reads CASSGTVRPGYTF. Here the CDR3 DNA reads TGTGCCAGCAGTGGGACAGTGAGGCCTGGCTACACCTTC.

V usage is TRBV21-1 and J usage is TRBJ2-1; the tabulated D call, TRBD2, remains unverified against the DNA. TRBV21-1 is a recognized pseudogene. This CDR3 contains 14 residues. This CDR3 is CASSKGLNSNEQFF. The CDR3 DNA is TGTGCCAGCAGCAAGGGACTAAACTCCAATGAGCAGTTCTTC.

There are a few counts of this clone. V and J are TRBV28 and TRBJ2-1, with TRBD2 matching over 7 bases. The trim removed 5 bases at V and 7 bases at J, leaving 11 bases unmatched. Per the germline V gene, CDR1 is MDHEN and CDR2 is SYDVKM. The CDR3 has 15 amino acids. The chain's CDR3 is CASSRDGRVGNEQFF. The CDR3 DNA sequence: TGTGCCAGCAGTCGCGATGGGAGGGTAGGGAATGAGCAGTTCTTC.

V is TRBV2 and J is TRBJ2-7, with 7 bases lining up with TRBD2. The CDR3 runs 14 residues. From germline, CDR1 is SNHLY and CDR2 FYNNEI. Trimming at V came to 6 bases and at J to 2 bases, leaving 7 bases not matched to a gene. The CDR3 coding sequence is TGTGCCAGCAGCCTACTAGCGCCAGCCTACGAGCAGTACTTC. It yields the protein CASSLLAPAYEQYF.

The chain recombines TRBV27 with TRBJ2-5; TRBD2 matches at 8 bases. The CDR3 loop spans 15 amino acids. V gave up 2 bases and J gave up 5 bases; unmatched junction bases: 7. The V gene's germline CDR1 is MNHEY and CDR2 SMNVEV (reference sequence). In nucleotides, the CDR3 is TGTGCCAGCAGTTTAGCCGGCGGGAGGCTGGAGACCCAGTACTTC. It specifies CASSLAGGRLETQYF.

This clone was seen a handful of times. The rearrangement joins TRBV5-8 to TRBJ2-3, with TRBD1 as a possible D gene (6 bases). The CDR3 length is 12 residues. V dropped 4 bases and J dropped 10 bases, with 13 bases sitting between them. Per the germline V gene, CDR1 is SGHTS and CDR2 is YDEGEE. For the CDR3, the DNA is TGTGCCAGCAGCCCGGACAGTTGGGCGCAGTATTTT. This codes for CASSPDSWAQYF.

The J gene is TRBJ1-2, the V gene TRBV6-5; D uncertain. The CDR3 is 12 residues long. The V and J ends lost 0 bases and 8 bases respectively, with 7 bases between them. Germline V gene sequence: CDR1 MNHEY, CDR2 SVGAGI. CDR3 amino acids: CASSYSTGGYTF. DNA for the CDR3: TGTGCCAGCAGTTACTCGACGGGAGGCTACACCTTC.

The chain joins TRBV5-1 to TRBJ1-4, with unresolved D. Germline CDR1 reads SGHRS; CDR2 reads YFSETQ. The ends were cut back, 0 bases at V and 2 bases at J, with 5 bases in the middle. This CDR3 contains 14 residues. The CDR3 nucleotides read TGCGCCAGCAGCTTGGCTAGCACTAATGAAAAACTGTTTTTT. The encoded protein is CASSLASTNEKLFF.

V and J are TRBV9 and TRBJ1-2, with 7 bases identical to TRBD1. Unmatched junction bases numbered 12, after V lost 3 bases and J lost 7 bases. The CDR3 has 15 amino acids. Germline V gene data show CDR1 as SGDLS and CDR2 as YYNGEE. In DNA, the CDR3 is TGTGCCAGCAGCGCCTGGGGCAGGGGGGATTTTGGCTACACCTTC. Translation: CASSAWGRGDFGYTF.

The chain recombines TRBV2 with TRBJ1-1; no definite D call. The CDR3 is made up of 12 amino acids. V dropped 3 bases and J dropped 1 base, with 3 bases sitting between them. Germline V gene sequence: CDR1 SNHLY, CDR2 FYNNEI. In DNA form, the CDR3 reads TGTGCCAGCAGTGAGGCGAACACTGAAGCTTTCTTT. Translated, it gives CASSEANTEAFF.

V gene TRBV27 combines with J gene TRBJ1-1; 8 bases are a match to TRBD1. J gave up 1 base and V 6 bases, and 10 bases lay outside the gene matches. The CDR3 consists of 16 residues. Germline V CDR1 and CDR2: MNHEY, SMNVEV (reference sequence). The DNA of the CDR3 is TGTGCCAGCAGAGTCCGACAGGGGAGCGGGAACACTGAAGCTTTCTTT. Its protein is CASRVRQGSGNTEAFF.

The V gene is TRBV7-2, the J gene TRBJ2-7, with 9 bases fitting TRBD2. The CDR3 is made up of 18 amino acids. Per the germline V gene, CDR1 is SGHTA and CDR2 is FQGNSA. Trimming removed 2 bases from V and 0 bases from J; junction bases left unmatched: 11. DNA for the CDR3: TGTGCCAGCAGCTTAAGTACCCCGGGTAGCGGGAGCTCCTACGAGCAGTACTTC. It encodes CASSLSTPGSGSSYEQYF. Filled out from reference TRBV7-2 and TRBJ2-7, the complete variable domain reads GAGVSQSPSNKVTEKGKDVELRCDPISGHTALYWYRQSLGQGLEFLIYFQGNSAPDKSGLPSDRFSAERTGGSVSTLTIQRTQQEDSAVYLCASSLSTPGSGSSYEQYFGPGTRLTVT.

The rearrangement joins TRBV6-5 to TRBJ2-7; 10 bases match TRBD1. The CDR3 is made up of 15 amino acids. V lost 4 bases to trimming and J lost 4 bases; unmatched junction nucleotides: 7. CDR1 is MNHEY, CDR2 SVGAGI, per germline. The chain's CDR3 is CASSSRTGGRYEQYF. As DNA, the CDR3 is TGTGCCAGCAGTTCCAGGACAGGGGGGAGATACGAGCAGTACTTC.

The rearrangement links TRBV29-1 to TRBJ1-5; the match to TRBD1 covers 7 bases. The CDR3 has 14 amino acids. Germline assignment: CDR1 SQVTM and CDR2 ANQGSEA. V trimming: 8 bases; J trimming: 3 bases; junction bases outside the gene matches: 10. DNA for the CDR3: TGCAGCCCTGGGCAGGGGGGTTCCAATCAGCCCCAGCATTTT. This translates into CSPGQGGSNQPQHF.

This clone has more than one count but fewer than ten. This chain links TRBV4-1 with TRBJ2-3, with D possibly TRBD2 on 6 matching bases. Germline V lookup: CDR1 MGHRA, CDR2 YSYEKL. Deletions cut 0 bases from V and 1 base from J, with 17 bases between. CDR3 length: 18 residues. The CDR3 nucleotides are TGCGCCAGCAGCCAAGATCCGCGGCGGGGTTGGGGCACAGATACGCAGTATTTT. It specifies CASSQDPRRGWGTDTQYF.

The chain uses TRBV6-5 and TRBJ1-2, with 7 bases lining up with TRBD1. The CDR3 is made up of 14 amino acids. J was trimmed by 4 bases and V by 6 bases; bases with no gene match: 8. CDR1 is MNHEY, CDR2 SVGAGI, per germline. The CDR3 region is CASSGGQFAYGYTF. The CDR3 DNA sequence: TGTGCCAGCAGCGGGGGACAGTTCGCCTATGGCTACACCTTC.

Here the CDR3 reads CASSYSSGTYEQYF. As DNA, the CDR3 is TGTGCCAGCAGTTACTCGTCCGGTACCTACGAGCAGTACTTC. This chain links TRBV6-5 with TRBJ2-7; D gene uncertain. Trimming took 0 bases from V and 2 from J, leaving 8 bases between them. This CDR3 has 14 amino acids. The germline V gene has CDR1 MNHEY and CDR2 SVGAGI.

The sample holds one count of this clone. This chain links TRBV15 with TRBJ2-1; D is perhaps TRBD2 (6 bases). V was clipped by 1 base and J by 5 bases, with 12 bases between them. Germline CDR1 LNHNV, CDR2 YYDKDF (reference sequence). This CDR3 has 15 amino acids. The CDR3 sequence: CATSRGVAVDNEQFF. DNA for the CDR3: TGTGCCACCAGCAGAGGGGTAGCGGTGGACAATGAGCAGTTCTTC. Filled out from reference TRBV15 and TRBJ2-1, the complete variable domain reads DAMVIQNPRYQVTQFGKPVTLSCSQTLNHNVMYWYQQKSSQAPKLLFHYYDKDFNNEADTPDNFQSRRPNTSFCFLDIRSPGLGDTAMYLCATSRGVAVDNEQFFGPGTRLTVL.

This CDR3 is CASSSETASNQPQHF. The CDR3 nucleotides read TGCGCCAGCAGCTCTGAGACTGCGAGCAATCAGCCCCAGCATTTT. This sequence joins TRBV5-1 and TRBJ1-5; D uncertain. V dropped 3 bases and J dropped 1 base, with 11 bases sitting between them. CDR3 size: 15 residues. CDR1 SGHRS and CDR2 YFSETQ come from the germline V gene.